This is a list of T cell receptor beta chains from one sample in a study of identical twins. MiXCR was run by TCRdb on the 5' RACE reads, yielding one entry per CDR3 protein. Here the sample spans 460,000 or so distinct CDR3 sequences, 12% to 15% being singletons. These data were also reused for a study on yellow fever vaccine responses in identical twins.

Sequencing was done on a sample of CD4+ T cells sorted from blood. Receptors were obtained from a woman younger than 30 in good health. The CDR3 runs from the conserved cysteine through the conserved F or W. Each record gives: clone size, J gene, V gene, CDR3 protein. The listing skips clone size in some rows; elsewhere it reads once, few, many or a size class.

many | TRBJ2-1 | TRBV9 | CASSVDSGNNEQFF
- | TRBJ2-7 | TRBV20-1 | CSANADYEQYF
- | TRBJ1-1 | TRBV4-2 | CASSQETVMNTEAFF
few | TRBJ2-3 | TRBV24-1 | CATSDPAGGTDTQYF
few | TRBJ2-1 | TRBV11-2 | CASSLDSGRHNEQFF
- | TRBJ2-2 | TRBV15 | CATSRQSNTGELFF
many | TRBJ2-3 | TRBV7-2 | CASAKWDRGYSDTQYF
- | TRBJ2-7 | TRBV20-1 | CSASHSYEQYF
- | TRBJ2-3 | TRBV4-3 | CASSHGLAERTDTQYF
- | TRBJ1-6 | TRBV10-3 | CAISESLIGGPHF
few | TRBJ1-2 | TRBV20-1 | CSALWGAGGYTF
- | TRBJ2-2 | TRBV5-1 | CASSLMTSGGPTGELFF
few | TRBJ2-1 | TRBV27 | CASSLIEQGRNEQFF
- | TRBJ2-1 | TRBV10-3 | CAISGVREEQFF
few | TRBJ2-6 | TRBV7-9 | CASSLVPGRSGANVLTF
few | TRBJ1-6 | TRBV5-4 | CASSAGGTLGDSPLHF
few | TRBJ1-1 | TRBV25-1 | CASSSTGIEAFF
- | TRBJ2-3 | TRBV6-1 | CASSGLRGLGTDTQYF
- | TRBJ2-7 | TRBV5-5 | CASSRFDRVENEQYF
few | TRBJ2-3 | TRBV27 | CASTRGGAADTQYF
- | TRBJ1-1 | TRBV20-1 | CSAATGGLTEAFF
few | TRBJ1-3 | TRBV6-1 | CASRSGSSGNTIYF
- | TRBJ2-3 | TRBV12-3/TRBV12-4 | CASSLFPISTDTQYF
- | TRBJ2-1 | TRBV6-5 | CASSYSAGTPYNEQFF
few | TRBJ2-7 | TRBV12-3/TRBV12-4 | CASSYRGLADSYEQYF
- | TRBJ2-7 | TRBV30 | CAWSRGIPYEQYF
few | TRBJ2-1 | TRBV6-1 | CASSSTSGGLNEQFF
few | TRBJ2-1 | TRBV5-1 | CASSFQSSYNEQFF
many | TRBJ2-5 | TRBV29-1 | CSVSQGRETQYF
few | TRBJ2-5 | TRBV20-1 | CSARVPGLQETQYF
- | TRBJ1-2 | TRBV24-1 | CATSDSRARNYGYTF
- | TRBJ1-2 | TRBV6-2/TRBV6-3 | CASRQYGYGYTF
few | TRBJ2-7 | TRBV25-1 | CASSPGARLYEQYF
- | TRBJ2-1 | TRBV2 | CASSDLSRLTYNEQFF
few | TRBJ2-3 | TRBV2 | CASSENGLVSTDTQYF
few | TRBJ2-5 | TRBV6-2/TRBV6-3 | CASSYPYQETQYF
- | TRBJ2-2 | TRBV29-1 | CSVEELAGAAGELFF
- | TRBJ2-3 | TRBV7-9 | CASTVPSGATDTQYF
- | TRBJ1-2 | TRBV7-2 | CASTREYGTTDGYTF
- | TRBJ2-7 | TRBV20-1 | CSALWDSPYEQYF
few | TRBJ2-7 | TRBV29-1 | CSVEERQGNGYEQYF
- | TRBJ2-7 | TRBV20-1 | CSAGGSGGLTYEQYF
- | TRBJ1-4 | TRBV7-2 | CASSLGAGNEKLFF
few | TRBJ2-7 | TRBV20-1 | CSASRGRNAYEQYF
- | TRBJ2-1 | TRBV4-2 | CASSQDYGTSGIPSYNEQFF
- | TRBJ2-7 | TRBV5-1 | CASSLAGKNYEQYF
few | TRBJ2-2 | TRBV19 | CASSKRINTGELFF
few | TRBJ1-5 | TRBV18 | CASSPLSGLVQPQHF
many | TRBJ2-5 | TRBV6-6 | CASSYGGETQYF
few | TRBJ2-3 | TRBV5-1 | CASSPSSPTDTQYF
- | TRBJ1-6 | TRBV5-1 | CASSLVGGLSSPLHF
few | TRBJ2-7 | TRBV2 | CASSAFPGPTYEQYF
- | TRBJ2-4 | TRBV28 | CASRQPGTGLNIQYF